Below, 5 T cell receptor beta chains from the same sample are listed, as sequenced in a study of cytomegalovirus exposure and HLA in healthy donors. PCR involved 60 Vbeta and 13 Jbeta primers. The repertoire was sequenced with immunoSEQ multiplex PCR; TCRdb's copy has only in-frame clones and lacks some. The table has roughly 140,000 clones, about 79% seen once. The sequenced material came from PBMCs. The receptors here all came from a male donor in good health and CMV-seronegative.

The gene calls are TRBV11-1 and TRBJ2-7; TRBD2 agrees at 12 bases. CDR3 length: 18 residues. CDR1 is SGHAT, CDR2 FQDESV, per germline (reference sequence). V shed 3 bases and J 5 bases; nucleotides not matched to a gene: 14. Here the CDR3 reads CASSFPLAGGPGSHEQYF. CDR3 nucleotide sequence: TGTGCCAGCAGCTTCCCGCTAGCGGGAGGGCCGGGTAGCCACGAGCAGTACTTC. Combining the CDR3 with reference TRBV11-1 and TRBJ2-7 gives the whole variable domain EAEVAQSPRYKITEKSQAVAFWCDPISGHATLYWYRQILGQGPELLVQFQDESVVDDSQLPKDRFSAERLKGVDSTLKIQPAELGDSAMYLCASSFPLAGGPGSHEQYFGPGTRLTVT.

This sequence joins TRBV6-5 and TRBJ1-2; D remains unclear. The CDR3 is made up of 15 amino acids. CDR1 MNHEY and CDR2 SVGAGI come from the germline V gene. The V end was cut by 4 bases, the J end by 8 bases, with 20 bases between. CDR3 sequence (DNA): TGTGCCAGCAGTTTTGGAGGAGGTTCTCATCGAGGCTACACCTTC. Its protein product is CASSFGGGSHRGYTF.

The chain combines TRBV27 with TRBJ2-7; D possibly corresponds to TRBD2 (5 bases). Trimming left V 1 base short and J 7 bases short, with 17 bases between. CDR3 length equals 15 residues. The V gene's germline CDR1 is MNHEY and CDR2 SMNVEV (reference sequence). CDR3 coding DNA: TGTGCCAGCAGTTTATGGAGCGGCCTTATTTGGGAGCAGTACTTC. Its protein product is CASSLWSGLIWEQYF.

The J gene is TRBJ1-1, the V gene TRBV7-2; 9 nucleotides align to TRBD1. Losses at the gene ends were 5 bases for V and 10 bases for J; bases not matched to a gene: 8. CDR3 length: 13 amino acids. Germline V gene lookup returns CDR1 SGHTA and CDR2 FQGNSA. CDR3 DNA: TGTGCCAGCAGCACCCGACAGGGGGACGGAGCTTTCTTT. Translated, it gives CASSTRQGDGAFF. The whole variable domain, remainder taken from reference TRBV7-2 and TRBJ1-1, is GAGVSQSPSNKVTEKGKDVELRCDPISGHTALYWYRQSLGQGLEFLIYFQGNSAPDKSGLPSDRFSAERTGGSVSTLTIQRTQQEDSAVYLCASSTRQGDGAFFGQGTRLTVV.

This chain connects TRBV6-5 to TRBJ2-7; a possible D gene is TRBD1 (5 bases). The V end was cut by 2 bases, the J end by 2 bases, with 13 bases between. Germline-derived CDR1 and CDR2 are MNHEY and SVGAGI. The CDR3 contains 15 residues. The DNA for the CDR3 is TGTGCCAGCAGTTACCCCCGGCAGGGCCCCTACGAGCAGTACTTC. It yields the protein CASSYPRQGPYEQYF.